The rows below give T cell receptor beta chains drawn from one sample of a study of blood T cell repertoires in COVID-19. Profiling relied on immunoSEQ multiplex PCR, and the TCRdb table lists in-frame clones only, not all of them. The sample records approximately 170,000 clones, approximately 83% being singletons. The sequenced sample consisted of peripheral blood. These receptors all come from a human donor with acute or convalescent COVID-19. The donor label of this sample is uncertain. Both conserved end residues are part of each CDR3. The D gene is left open where the match is weak. Where a row states a size, it is once, few, many or the class of an expanded clone; other rows omit it.

size,J,D,V,DNA,CDR3
-,TRBJ2-7,TRBD2,TRBV3-1/TRBV3-2,TGTGCCAGCAGCCGCCGACTAGCGGCAGAAGGAGGCGAGCAGTACTTC,CASSRRLAAEGGEQYF
-,TRBJ2-7,TRBD1,TRBV6-7,TGTGCCAGCAGTTACTCGAAGTGGGACAGGGACTACGAGCAGTACTTC,CASSYSKWDRDYEQYF
-,TRBJ2-3,-,TRBV19,TGTGCCAGTAGTATTGGCAGGAGCACAGATACGCAGTATTTT,CASSIGRSTDTQYF
-,TRBJ1-3,-,TRBV28,TGTGCCAGCAGCCCGGGTTCCGCCTCTGGAAACACCATATATTTT,CASSPGSASGNTIYF
-,TRBJ1-2,TRBD1,TRBV19,TGTGCCAGTCGAGGGGGTATCGGAGACAGGGCTGTCTATGGCTACACCTTC,CASRGGIGDRAVYGYTF
few,TRBJ1-2,TRBD1,TRBV5-5,TGTGCCAGCAGCCATGGGACAGGGGGCTTCTATGGCTACACCTTC,CASSHGTGGFYGYTF
-,TRBJ2-1,TRBD1,TRBV18,TGTGCCAGCTCACCTGCGGGACAGGGTATCGATGAGCAGTTCTTC,CASSPAGQGIDEQFF
-,TRBJ2-3,TRBD2,TRBV28,TGTGCCAGCAGCGCGGGGGGTTCTCTAGCAGATACGCAGTATTTT,CASSAGGSLADTQYF
-,TRBJ2-7,TRBD2,TRBV12-3/TRBV12-4,TGTGCCAGCAGTTCAGGGAGGGGCAGGGAGCAGTACTTC,CASSSGRGREQYF
-,TRBJ1-2,-,TRBV12-3/TRBV12-4,TGTGCCAGCAGCCTACAGGAGCCCCAAGGCTACACCTTC,CASSLQEPQGYTF
-,TRBJ2-7,-,TRBV18,TGTGCCAGCTCACCACCAGGGAGTATATCCTACGAGCAGTACTTC,CASSPPGSISYEQYF
-,TRBJ2-7,TRBD2,TRBV6-1,TGTGCCAGCAGTGGTCACCGGGGAGCGGGGACCTACGAGCAGTACTTC,CASSGHRGAGTYEQYF
-,TRBJ2-2,TRBD1,TRBV18,TGTGCCAGCTCACCGGGACAGACTAACACCGGGGAGCTGTTTTTT,CASSPGQTNTGELFF
-,TRBJ2-7,TRBD1,TRBV28,TGTGCCAGCAGCCTGACAGGGGGCCTACGCGAGCAGTACTTC,CASSLTGGLREQYF
-,TRBJ1-1,-,TRBV3-1/TRBV3-2,TGTGCCAGCAGCGAGACAGTTTCGCCCGCTTTCTTT,CASSETVSPAFF
-,TRBJ2-7,TRBD1,TRBV7-9,TGTGCCAGCAGCCCCACAGGGGGCGCATACGAGCAGTACTTC,CASSPTGGAYEQYF
-,TRBJ2-2,-,TRBV9,TGTGCCAGCAGCGTAGGGGGGGAACCCTCCGGGGAGCTGTTTTTT,CASSVGGEPSGELFF
-,TRBJ1-1,-,TRBV30,TGTGCCTGGGGGAAGCCCGCTTACACTGAAGCTTTCTTT,CAWGKPAYTEAFF
-,TRBJ2-7,-,TRBV9,TGTGCCAGCAGCTCCTCAATTCTAGTCCCCGAGCAGTACTTC,CASSSSILVPEQYF
few,TRBJ2-1,-,TRBV18,TGTGCCAGCTCACCAACGGGTTTCGATGAGCAGTTCTTC,CASSPTGFDEQFF
-,TRBJ2-3,-,TRBV10-1,TGCGCCAGCAGTGAGTCGGGGGGTCCTACAGATACGCAGTATTTT,CASSESGGPTDTQYF
-,TRBJ1-2,-,TRBV9,TGTGCCAGCAGCCCCACAGCATTTCTATCTTATGGCTACACCTTC,CASSPTAFLSYGYTF
many,TRBJ1-2,-,TRBV12-3/TRBV12-4,TGTGCCAGCAGTTTGAACAGGGTGGGTGGCTACACCTTC,CASSLNRVGGYTF
-,TRBJ1-5,-,TRBV2,TGTGCCAGCAGGGAGTCGTCGGGTAGCAATCAGCCCCAGCATTTT,CASRESSGSNQPQHF
few,TRBJ2-7,TRBD2,TRBV7-6,TGTGCCAGCAGCTCAGGGACTAGCGGGTCCTCCTACGAGCAGTACTTC,CASSSGTSGSSYEQYF
few,TRBJ2-3,TRBD2,TRBV7-3,TGTGCCAGCAGCCCAGGACTAGCGGGAGCTGGAGATACGCAGTATTTT,CASSPGLAGAGDTQYF
-,TRBJ2-3,-,TRBV6-5,TGTGCCAGCAGTTACTCGCTAGAATCCACAGATACGCAGTATTTT,CASSYSLESTDTQYF
-,TRBJ2-1,TRBD2,TRBV5-1,TGCGCCAGCAGCTTGGAACTAGCGGGGTACAATGAGCAGTTCTTC,CASSLELAGYNEQFF
-,TRBJ2-5,TRBD2,TRBV30,TGTGCCTGGAGCCCGTACGGACTAGCGGGGGTAACCCAGTACTTC,CAWSPYGLAGVTQYF
-,TRBJ2-7,-,TRBV13,TGTGCCAGCAGCTTCCTGGGAGGCGGGCGTTCCTACGAGCAGTACTTC,CASSFLGGGRSYEQYF
-,TRBJ2-5,-,TRBV15,TGTGCCACCAGCGGACCCGAGGGGGAGATCCAGTACTTC,CATSGPEGEIQYF
once,TRBJ2-1,TRBD1,TRBV15,TGTGCCACCAGCAGAGGAGGGGGCTCGGGCAATGAGCAGTTCTTC,CATSRGGGSGNEQFF
once,TRBJ1-6,-,TRBV22-1,TGTCCTGGGAGCGCACTACCGAGCAGGGTATCTTCACCCCTCCACTTT,CPGSALPSRVSSPLHF
-,TRBJ2-1,-,TRBV2,TGTGCCAGCAGTGGGGGCGGGGTAAGGAATGAGCAGTTCTTC,CASSGGGVRNEQFF
-,TRBJ2-1,-,TRBV13,TGTGCCAGCAGCCCGGACTGGGGGGACAGCTCCTACAATGAGCAGTTCTTC,CASSPDWGDSSYNEQFF
few,TRBJ1-4,TRBD1,TRBV29-1,TGCAGCGTTGAAGGGACAGGACCCAATGAAAAACTGTTTTTT,CSVEGTGPNEKLFF
few,TRBJ2-2,-,TRBV30,TGTGCCTGGAGGATAGGACAGTACACCGGGGAGCTGTTTTTT,CAWRIGQYTGELFF